This T cell receptor (beta chain) was captured in a study of blood T cell repertoires in COVID-19. Study-wide context: Sample material is recorded as cDNA or gDNA derived from T cells, B-cell-depleted T cells, or PBMCs.

Authors' methods: Using reference gene primer amplification, nucleated cell counts were estimated. Sequencing used immunoSEQ multiplex PCR; TCRdb keeps in-frame clones, though not all of them. Clonal size and the V and J genes are those of that table, whereas D and trimming came from the DNA. The data contain about 320,000 clones, 86% of them singletons. Material for sequencing was peripheral blood. This TCR came from a woman in her forties or fifties with acute or convalescent COVID-19.

The CDR3 is CSAEGRQPQHF. The CDR3 DNA reads TGCAGTGCGGAGGGGAGGCAGCCCCAGCATTTT. The chain couples TRBV20-1 to TRBJ1-5, with a weak D call TRBD1 (5 bases). Per the germline V gene, CDR1 is DFQATT and CDR2 is SNEGSKA (reference sequence). There are 11 residues in the CDR3. V was cut by 6 bases and J by 7 bases, with 10 bases left in between.